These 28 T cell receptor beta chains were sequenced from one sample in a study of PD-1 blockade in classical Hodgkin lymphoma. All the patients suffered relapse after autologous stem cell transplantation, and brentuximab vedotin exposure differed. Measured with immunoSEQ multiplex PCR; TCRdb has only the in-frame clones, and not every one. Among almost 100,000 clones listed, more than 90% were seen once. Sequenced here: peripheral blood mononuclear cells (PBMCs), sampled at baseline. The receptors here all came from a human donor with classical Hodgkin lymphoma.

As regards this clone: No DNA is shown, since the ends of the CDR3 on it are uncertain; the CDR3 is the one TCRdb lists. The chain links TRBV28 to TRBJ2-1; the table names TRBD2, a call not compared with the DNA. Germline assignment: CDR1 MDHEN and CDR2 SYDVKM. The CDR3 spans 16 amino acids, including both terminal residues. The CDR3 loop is CASSFLAAGAWDEQFF.

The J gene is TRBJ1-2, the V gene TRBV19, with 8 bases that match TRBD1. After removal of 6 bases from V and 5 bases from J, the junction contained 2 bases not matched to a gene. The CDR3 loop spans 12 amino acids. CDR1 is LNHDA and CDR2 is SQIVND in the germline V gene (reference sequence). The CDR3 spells CASSRQGYGYTF. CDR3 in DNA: TGTGCCAGTAGCAGACAGGGGTATGGCTACACCTTC.

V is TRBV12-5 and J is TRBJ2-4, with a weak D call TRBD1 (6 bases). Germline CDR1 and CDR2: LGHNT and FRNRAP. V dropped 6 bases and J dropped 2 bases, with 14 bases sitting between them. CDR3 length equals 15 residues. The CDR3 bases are TGTGCTAGTGGAGAATCGGACAGTCCCAAAAACATTCAGTACTTC. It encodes CASGESDSPKNIQYF.

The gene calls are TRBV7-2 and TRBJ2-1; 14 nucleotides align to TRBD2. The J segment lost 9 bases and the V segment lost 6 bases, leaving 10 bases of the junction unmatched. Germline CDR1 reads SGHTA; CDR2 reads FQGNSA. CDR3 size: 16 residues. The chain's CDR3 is CASRSRLAGGSGEQFF. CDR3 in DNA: TGTGCCAGCAGGTCCCGACTAGCGGGAGGGAGCGGTGAGCAGTTCTTC.

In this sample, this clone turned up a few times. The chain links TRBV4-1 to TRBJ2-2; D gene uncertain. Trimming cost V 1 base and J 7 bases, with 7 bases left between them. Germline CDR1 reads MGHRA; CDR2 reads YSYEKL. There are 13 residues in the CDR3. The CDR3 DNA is TGCGCCAGCAGCCAAGTACGTGGCGGGGAGCTGTTTTTT. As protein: CASSQVRGGELFF.

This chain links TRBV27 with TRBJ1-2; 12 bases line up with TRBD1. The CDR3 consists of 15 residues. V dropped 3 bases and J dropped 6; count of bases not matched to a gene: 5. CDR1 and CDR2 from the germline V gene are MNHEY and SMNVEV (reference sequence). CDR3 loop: CASSFWGQGADGYTF. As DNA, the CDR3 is TGTGCCAGCAGTTTCTGGGGACAGGGGGCTGATGGCTACACCTTC.

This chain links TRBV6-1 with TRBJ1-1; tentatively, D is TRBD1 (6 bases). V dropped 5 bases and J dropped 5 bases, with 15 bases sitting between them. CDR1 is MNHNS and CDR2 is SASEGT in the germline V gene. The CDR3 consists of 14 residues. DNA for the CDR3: TGTGCCAGCAGTCTACCAGGGGTTGGTACTGAAGCTTTCTTT. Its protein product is CASSLPGVGTEAFF.

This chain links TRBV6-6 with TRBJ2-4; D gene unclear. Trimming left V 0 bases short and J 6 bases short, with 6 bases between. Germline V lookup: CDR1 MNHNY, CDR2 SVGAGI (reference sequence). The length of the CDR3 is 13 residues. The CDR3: CASSYSGGNIQYF. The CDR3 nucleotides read TGTGCCAGCAGTTACTCGGGCGGAAACATTCAGTACTTC.

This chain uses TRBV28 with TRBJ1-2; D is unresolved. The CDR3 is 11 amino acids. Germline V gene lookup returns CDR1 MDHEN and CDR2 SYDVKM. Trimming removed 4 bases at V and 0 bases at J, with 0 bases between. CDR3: CASSSNYGYTF. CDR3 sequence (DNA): TGTGCCAGCAGTTCTAACTATGGCTACACCTTC.

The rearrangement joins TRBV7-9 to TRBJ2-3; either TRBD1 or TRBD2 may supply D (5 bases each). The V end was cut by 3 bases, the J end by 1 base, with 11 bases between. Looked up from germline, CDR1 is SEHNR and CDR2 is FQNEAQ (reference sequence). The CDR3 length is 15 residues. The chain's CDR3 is CASSFQGAGTDTQYF. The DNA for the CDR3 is TGTGCCAGCAGCTTTCAGGGAGCCGGCACAGATACGCAGTATTTT.

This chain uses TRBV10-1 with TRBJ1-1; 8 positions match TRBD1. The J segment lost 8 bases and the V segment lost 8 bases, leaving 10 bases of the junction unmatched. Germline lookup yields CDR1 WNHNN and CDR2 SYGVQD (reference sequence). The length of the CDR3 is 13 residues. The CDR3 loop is CASSGQGRTEAFF. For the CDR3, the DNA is TGCGCCAGCTCTGGACAGGGCCGTACCGAAGCTTTCTTT.

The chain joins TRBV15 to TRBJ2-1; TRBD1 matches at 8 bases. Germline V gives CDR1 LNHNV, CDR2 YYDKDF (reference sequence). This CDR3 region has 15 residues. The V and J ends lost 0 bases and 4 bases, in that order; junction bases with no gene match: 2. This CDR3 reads CATSRDRDRYNEQFF. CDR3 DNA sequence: TGTGCCACCAGCAGAGACCGGGACAGGTACAATGAGCAGTTCTTC.

The chain's CDR3 is CASSIGTSYEQYF. The CDR3 DNA is TGTGCCAGTAGTATCGGGACATCCTACGAGCAGTACTTC. This sequence joins TRBV19 and TRBJ2-7; D is possibly TRBD1 (6 bases). Deletions cut 3 bases from V and 1 base from J, with 7 bases between. Germline lookup yields CDR1 LNHDA and CDR2 SQIVND (reference sequence). The CDR3 contains 13 residues.

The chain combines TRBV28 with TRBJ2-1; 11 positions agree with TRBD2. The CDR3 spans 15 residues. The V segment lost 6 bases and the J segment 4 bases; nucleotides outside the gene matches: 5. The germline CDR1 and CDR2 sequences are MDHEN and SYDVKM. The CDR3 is CASSWGTSGYNEQFF. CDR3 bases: TGTGCCAGCAGCTGGGGGACTAGCGGTTACAATGAGCAGTTCTTC. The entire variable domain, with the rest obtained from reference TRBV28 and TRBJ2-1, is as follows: DVKVTQSSRYLVKRTGEKVFLECVQDMDHENMFWYRQDPGLGLRLIYFSYDVKMKEKGDIPEGYSVSREKKERFSLILESASTNQTSMYLCASSWGTSGYNEQFFGPGTRLTVL.

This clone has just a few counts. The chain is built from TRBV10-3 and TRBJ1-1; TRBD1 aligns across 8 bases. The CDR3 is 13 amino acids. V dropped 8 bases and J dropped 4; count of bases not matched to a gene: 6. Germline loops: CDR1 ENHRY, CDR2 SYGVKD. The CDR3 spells CAIQNRGSTEAFF. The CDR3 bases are TGTGCCATCCAAAACAGGGGGTCCACTGAAGCTTTCTTT.

Written as DNA, the CDR3 is TGTGCCAGCATCGCGCCTAGCGGAGGCTACGAGCAGTACTTC. Translating it yields CASIAPSGGYEQYF. The chain links TRBV28 to TRBJ2-7; the match to TRBD2 covers 7 bases. The CDR3 length is 14 residues. V lost 7 bases, J lost 3 bases, and 9 bases stayed unmatched. The germline gives CDR1 MDHEN, CDR2 SYDVKM.

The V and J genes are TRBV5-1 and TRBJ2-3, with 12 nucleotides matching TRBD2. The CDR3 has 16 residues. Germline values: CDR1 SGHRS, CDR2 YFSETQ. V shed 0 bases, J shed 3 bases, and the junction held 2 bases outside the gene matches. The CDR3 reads CASSLELAGGTDTQYF. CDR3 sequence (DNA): TGCGCCAGCAGCTTGGAACTAGCGGGAGGTACAGATACGCAGTATTTT.

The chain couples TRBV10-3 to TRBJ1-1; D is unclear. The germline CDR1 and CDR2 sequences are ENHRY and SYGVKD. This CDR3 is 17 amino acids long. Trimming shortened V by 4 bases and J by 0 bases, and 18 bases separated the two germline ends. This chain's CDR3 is CAISVRAEETMNTEAFF. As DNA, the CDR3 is TGTGCCATCAGTGTAAGGGCGGAGGAGACTATGAACACTGAAGCTTTCTTT.

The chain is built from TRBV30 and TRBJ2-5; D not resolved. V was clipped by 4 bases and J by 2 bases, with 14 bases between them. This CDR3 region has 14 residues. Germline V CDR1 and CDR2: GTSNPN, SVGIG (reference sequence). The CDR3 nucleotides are TGTGCCTGGAACAAAGGGTCTCATCAAGAGACCCAGTACTTC. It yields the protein CAWNKGSHQETQYF.

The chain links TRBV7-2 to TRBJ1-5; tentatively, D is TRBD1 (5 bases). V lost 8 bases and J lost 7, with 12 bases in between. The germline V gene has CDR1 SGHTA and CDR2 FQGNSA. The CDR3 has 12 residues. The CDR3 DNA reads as TGTGCCAGCCAGGGACTGGCCCAGCCCCAGCATTTT. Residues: CASQGLAQPQHF.

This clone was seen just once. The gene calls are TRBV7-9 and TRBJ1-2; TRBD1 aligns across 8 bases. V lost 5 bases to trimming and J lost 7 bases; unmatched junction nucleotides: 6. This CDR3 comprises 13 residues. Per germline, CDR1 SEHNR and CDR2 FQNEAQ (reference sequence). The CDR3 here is CASSQTGALGYTF. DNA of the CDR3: TGTGCCAGCAGCCAGACAGGGGCGCTTGGCTACACCTTC. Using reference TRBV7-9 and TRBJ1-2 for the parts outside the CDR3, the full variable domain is DTGVSQNPRHKITKRGQNVTFRCDPISEHNRLYWYRQTLGQGPEFLTYFQNEAQLEKSRLLSDRFSAERPKGSFSTLEIQRTEQGDSAMYLCASSQTGALGYTFGSGTRLTVV.

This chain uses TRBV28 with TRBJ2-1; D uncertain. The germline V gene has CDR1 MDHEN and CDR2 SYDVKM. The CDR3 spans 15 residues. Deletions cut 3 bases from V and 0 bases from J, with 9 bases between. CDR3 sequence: CASSFRMGSYNEQFF. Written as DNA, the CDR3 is TGTGCCAGCAGTTTTCGGATGGGCTCCTACAATGAGCAGTTCTTC.

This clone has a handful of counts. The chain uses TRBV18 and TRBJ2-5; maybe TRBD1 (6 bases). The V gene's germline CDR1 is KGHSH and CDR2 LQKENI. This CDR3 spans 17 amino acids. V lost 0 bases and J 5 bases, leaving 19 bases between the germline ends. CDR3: CASSPPVGGRPGETQYF. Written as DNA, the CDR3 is TGTGCCAGCTCACCACCTGTAGGGGGAAGGCCAGGGGAGACCCAGTACTTC.

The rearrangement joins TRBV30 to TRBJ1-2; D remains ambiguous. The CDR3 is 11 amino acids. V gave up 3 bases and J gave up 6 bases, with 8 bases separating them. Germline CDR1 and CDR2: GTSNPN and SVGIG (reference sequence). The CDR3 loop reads CAWRRFDGYTF. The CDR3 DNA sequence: TGTGCCTGGAGGAGATTCGATGGCTACACCTTC.

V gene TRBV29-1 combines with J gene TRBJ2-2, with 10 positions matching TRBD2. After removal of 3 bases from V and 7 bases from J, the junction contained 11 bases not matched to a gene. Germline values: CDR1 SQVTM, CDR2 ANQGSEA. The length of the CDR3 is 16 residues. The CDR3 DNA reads TGCAGCGTTGAGAGCTCAGCGGGAGGGCATGTCGGGGAGCTGTTTTTT. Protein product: CSVESSAGGHVGELFF.

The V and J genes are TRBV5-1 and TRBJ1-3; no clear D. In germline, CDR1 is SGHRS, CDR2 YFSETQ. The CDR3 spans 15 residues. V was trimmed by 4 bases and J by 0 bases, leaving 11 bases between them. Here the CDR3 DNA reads TGCGCCAGCAGCCCCGGACGGTTCTCTGGAAACACCATATATTTT. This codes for CASSPGRFSGNTIYF.

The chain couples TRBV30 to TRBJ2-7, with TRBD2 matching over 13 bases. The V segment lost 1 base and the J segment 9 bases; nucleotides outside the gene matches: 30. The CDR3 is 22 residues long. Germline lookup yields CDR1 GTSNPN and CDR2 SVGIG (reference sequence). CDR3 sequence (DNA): TGTGCCTGGAGTGGGAGCGGGGGGGTTCTGACTAGCGGGAGGCTCCCGCTTTCGCCGCAGTACTTC. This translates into CAWSGSGGVLTSGRLPLSPQYF.

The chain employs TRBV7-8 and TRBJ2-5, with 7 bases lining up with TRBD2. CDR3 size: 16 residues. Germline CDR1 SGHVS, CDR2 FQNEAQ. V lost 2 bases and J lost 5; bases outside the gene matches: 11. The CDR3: CASSLNREVGFETQYF. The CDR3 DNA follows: TGTGCCAGCAGCTTAAACCGGGAGGTTGGTTTTGAGACCCAGTACTTC.